The 30 T cell receptor beta chains in this list originate from one sample, sequenced in a study of lymphopenia after photon versus proton radiotherapy. Produced via immunoSEQ multiplex PCR; TCRdb's table is partial and in-frame only. The sample contains tens of thousands of clones, about nine tenths of which appear only once. Sequencing used peripheral blood, obtained from a patient treated with proton-based radiotherapy. These receptor sequences come from an elderly man with esophageal cancer.

The chain combines TRBV2 with TRBJ2-4; 7 nucleotides match TRBD1. The CDR3 length is 16 residues. In germline, CDR1 is SNHLY, CDR2 FYNNEI. Trimming cost V 5 bases and J 1 base; bases outside gene matches: 8. The DNA of the CDR3 is TGTGCCAGCAGTTTGGACAGGCTTGGGGCCAAAAACATTCAGTACTTC. The encoded protein is CASSLDRLGAKNIQYF.

As to this clone: A junction end diverges from the germline sequence, so it may reflect a read error. The gene calls are TRBV11-2 and TRBJ2-7; the D gene is possibly TRBD2 (7 bases). Germline V gene sequence: CDR1 SGHAT, CDR2 FQNNGV. CDR3 length: 13 residues. CDR3 DNA sequence: TGTGCCAGCAGCTTAGAGAGGGGGGGCAGGTCCCTCTTC. Translating it yields CASSLERGGRSLF.

CDR3 nucleotide sequence: TGTGCCAGCAGCTCGGGGACAGGTATCCCAGATACGCAGTATTTT. Encoded protein: CASSSGTGIPDTQYF. This chain connects TRBV11-3 to TRBJ2-3, with 8 bases lining up with TRBD1. CDR1 and CDR2 from the germline V gene are SGHNT and YENEEA. J gave up 4 bases and V 4 bases, and 7 bases lay outside the gene matches. This CDR3 has 15 residues.

The chain employs TRBV7-9 and TRBJ1-6; 9 bases match TRBD1. The CDR3 spans 13 residues. The junction had 4 bases not matched to a gene; V was cut back by 7 bases and J by 9 bases. The germline CDR1 and CDR2 sequences are SEHNR and FQNEAQ (reference sequence). DNA of the CDR3: TGTGCCAGCACACAGGGGGCGGGTTCACCCCTCCACTTT. Amino acids: CASTQGAGSPLHF.

The genes are TRBV9 and TRBJ1-2, with a weak D call TRBD1 (6 bases). CDR3 size: 15 residues. Germline-derived CDR1 and CDR2 are SGDLS and YYNGEE. V dropped 1 base and J dropped 3 bases, with 13 bases sitting between them. The CDR3 spells CASSVQGSPYYGYTF. In DNA, the CDR3 is TGTGCCAGCAGCGTACAGGGGTCCCCTTACTATGGCTACACCTTC.

Worth noting for this clone: Mismatch with germline at one junction end may stem from a read error. This CDR3 is also generated by other DNA sequences in the sample. This rearrangement joins TRBV11-2 to TRBJ1-3; weak D call: TRBD1 (5 bases). CDR3 size: 14 residues. From germline, CDR1 is SGHAT and CDR2 FQNNGV. The CDR3 sequence: CASSMGTSGNTIYF. CDR3 coding DNA: TGCGCCAGCAGCATGGGGACCTCTGGAAACACCATATATTTT. Full variable domain (remainder filled in from reference TRBV11-2 and TRBJ1-3): EAGVAQSPRYKIIEKRQSVAFWCNPISGHATLYWYQQILGQGPKLLIQFQNNGVVDDSQLPKDRFSAERLKGVDSTLKIQPAKLEDSAVYLCASSMGTSGNTIYFGEGSWLTVV.

The chain recombines TRBV19 with TRBJ1-1; D gene unclear. In germline, CDR1 is LNHDA, CDR2 SQIVND (reference sequence). This CDR3 spans 14 amino acids. V was cut by 1 base and J by 1 base, with 7 bases left in between. The CDR3 DNA reads as TGTGCCAGTAGTATAGCACGGGAGAACACTGAAGCTTTCTTT. Amino acid sequence: CASSIARENTEAFF.

The rearrangement links TRBV9 to TRBJ2-2, with 7 nucleotides matching TRBD2. The CDR3 sequence is 17 residues long. V lost 4 bases, J lost 4 bases, and 13 bases stayed unmatched. Germline CDR1 is SGDLS and CDR2 is YYNGEE. In DNA form, the CDR3 reads TGTGCCAGCAGCTCCTCTCTGGGGGAGGGGTCCACCGGGGAGCTGTTTTTT. Translating gives CASSSSLGEGSTGELFF.

The rearrangement links TRBV5-6 to TRBJ2-5; 10 bases agree with TRBD2. The V gene's germline CDR1 is SGHDT and CDR2 YYEEEE. Unmatched junction bases numbered 7, after V lost 5 bases and J lost 3 bases. The CDR3 is 15 amino acids. CDR3: CASRIAGGFEETQYF. As DNA, the CDR3 is TGTGCCAGCAGGATAGCGGGAGGTTTTGAAGAGACCCAGTACTTC.

This rearrangement joins TRBV30 to TRBJ2-3, with 12 bases identical to TRBD2. The CDR3 consists of 16 residues. Trimming at V came to 2 bases and at J to 4 bases, leaving 7 bases not matched to a gene. The V gene's germline CDR1 is GTSNPN and CDR2 SVGIG (reference sequence). The CDR3 bases are TGTGCCTGGAGTCCTACTAGCGGGAGGAGCCCAGATACGCAGTATTTT. Translated: CAWSPTSGRSPDTQYF.

This clone was seen only a few times. The chain carries TRBV4-3 and TRBJ1-6, with 11 bases that match TRBD1. The CDR3 has 16 amino acids. Germline lookup yields CDR1 LGHNA and CDR2 YSLEER. Losses at the gene ends were 0 bases for V and 9 bases for J; bases not matched to a gene: 4. CDR3 sequence: CASSQDGGQGASPLHF. CDR3 sequence (DNA): TGCGCCAGCAGCCAAGATGGAGGACAGGGGGCTTCACCCCTCCACTTT.

V is TRBV19 and J is TRBJ2-7, with 7 nucleotides matching TRBD1. Germline CDR1 is LNHDA and CDR2 is SQIVND (reference sequence). The CDR3 has 15 residues. V trimming: 3 bases; J trimming: 2 bases; junction bases outside the gene matches: 7. This chain's CDR3 is CASSMGDSPTYEQYF. The CDR3 nucleotides read TGTGCCAGTAGTATGGGGGACAGCCCAACCTACGAGCAGTACTTC.

The J gene is TRBJ2-1, the V gene TRBV4-3; 9 bases agree with TRBD1. This CDR3 spans 14 amino acids. Germline values: CDR1 LGHNA, CDR2 YSLEER. V lost 3 bases to trimming and J lost 8 bases; unmatched junction nucleotides: 5. CDR3 DNA sequence: TGCGCCAGCAGCCACGGGACAGGGAGTTATGAGCAGTTCTTC. Protein sequence: CASSHGTGSYEQFF.

The chain employs TRBV29-1 and TRBJ2-3; 11 bases align to TRBD1. CDR1 is SQVTM, CDR2 ANQGSEA, per germline. CDR3 length equals 14 residues. The V and J ends lost 0 bases and 6 bases, in that order; junction bases with no gene match: 2. The CDR3, as DNA: TGCAGCGTTGAAGACGGGACAGGGGGGGATACGCAGTATTTT. It yields the protein CSVEDGTGGDTQYF.

This clone was recorded only once. V gene TRBV5-1 combines with J gene TRBJ2-1; D possibly uses TRBD1 or TRBD2 (5 bases each). Germline CDR1 reads SGHRS; CDR2 reads YFSETQ. This CDR3 comprises 18 residues. Trimming took off 3 bases at V and 4 bases at J, with 23 bases between the two ends. CDR3 residues: CASSSKVPGRLLYNEQFF. The CDR3 DNA reads TGCGCCAGCAGCTCAAAAGTGCCGGGACGGTTACTGTACAATGAGCAGTTCTTC.

This clone was seen once. The chain recombines TRBV5-6 with TRBJ2-5, with D possibly called TRBD1 or TRBD2 (5 bases each). Germline-derived CDR1 and CDR2 are SGHDT and YYEEEE. This CDR3 spans 14 amino acids. The V end was cut by 2 bases, the J end by 2 bases, with 10 bases between. The CDR3 sequence: CASSFGAAQETQYF. DNA for the CDR3: TGTGCCAGCAGCTTCGGGGCAGCTCAAGAGACCCAGTACTTC.

The chain couples TRBV11-3 to TRBJ2-7; D possibly matches TRBD1 or TRBD2 (6 bases each). Trimming left V 5 bases short and J 0 bases short, with 14 bases between. This CDR3 spans 15 amino acids. Germline-derived CDR1 and CDR2 are SGHNT and YENEEA. The CDR3: CASSKNPGASYEQYF. CDR3 nucleotides: TGTGCCAGCAGCAAAAATCCGGGGGCCTCCTACGAGCAGTACTTC.

This clone showed up just a few times. This chain links TRBV12-5 with TRBJ2-7; TRBD1 agrees at 12 bases. J gave up 4 bases and V 1 base, and 5 bases lay outside the gene matches. The CDR3 contains 16 residues. Germline CDR1 and CDR2: LGHNT and FRNRAP. The CDR3 nucleotides are TGTGCTAGTGGTTTGGCTGGGGACAGGGGGCATTACGAGCAGTACTTC. It yields the protein CASGLAGDRGHYEQYF.

This clone was counted a few times. The chain combines TRBV13 with TRBJ1-6; D gene unclear. Deletions cut 1 base from V and 14 bases from J, with 12 bases between. CDR1 is PRHDT and CDR2 is FYEKMQ in the germline V gene (reference sequence). The CDR3 length is 13 residues. Written as DNA, the CDR3 is TGTGCCAGCAGCTTAGCGGCCGGGAGGTCCCTCCACTTT. It translates to CASSLAAGRSLHF.

The chain employs TRBV2 and TRBJ2-3, with TRBD2 identical over 8 bases. Per the germline V gene, CDR1 is SNHLY and CDR2 is FYNNEI. V dropped 7 bases and J dropped 0; count of bases not matched to a gene: 12. CDR3 size: 17 residues. The CDR3 region has the DNA TGTGCCAGCACTGTCCGGCGGGGGGCACATAGCACAGATACGCAGTATTTT. Amino acid sequence: CASTVRRGAHSTDTQYF. Looking up the rest from reference TRBV2 and TRBJ2-3 gives the full variable domain: EPEVTQTPSHQVTQMGQEVILRCVPISNHLYFYWYRQILGQKVEFLVSFYNNEISEKSEIFDDQFSVERPDGSNFTLKIRSTKLEDSAMYFCASTVRRGAHSTDTQYFGPGTRLTVL.

The chain employs TRBV5-1 and TRBJ2-3; 11 nucleotides agree with TRBD2. The CDR3 consists of 16 residues. The V segment lost 4 bases and the J segment 3 bases; nucleotides outside the gene matches: 7. Germline V CDR1 and CDR2: SGHRS, YFSETQ. The CDR3 loop is CASSKIAGGPTDTQYF. Written as DNA, the CDR3 is TGCGCCAGCAGCAAAATAGCGGGAGGGCCGACAGATACGCAGTATTTT.

V usage is TRBV7-9 and J usage is TRBJ1-6; D perhaps matches TRBD1 (6 bases). The CDR3 runs 14 residues. Trimming removed 4 bases at V and 7 bases at J, with 11 bases between. The germline CDR1 and CDR2 sequences are SEHNR and FQNEAQ (reference sequence). CDR3 sequence: CASSYGTINSPLHF. The CDR3 DNA follows: TGTGCCAGCAGCTACGGGACAATCAATTCACCCCTCCACTTT.

The chain couples TRBV19 to TRBJ1-5, with 9 bases lining up with TRBD1. Trimming cost V 4 bases and J 4 bases; bases outside gene matches: 8. CDR3 length equals 16 residues. Looked up from germline, CDR1 is LNHDA and CDR2 is SQIVND (reference sequence). The CDR3 DNA reads TGTGCCAGTAGTACGTTAACCGGGACAGGGAATCAGCCCCAGCATTTT. It encodes CASSTLTGTGNQPQHF.

The J gene is TRBJ2-3, the V gene TRBV7-2; 7 positions match TRBD1. V trimming: 0 bases; J trimming: 5 bases; junction bases outside the gene matches: 8. The CDR3 contains 16 residues. The V gene's germline CDR1 is SGHTA and CDR2 FQGNSA. In nucleotides, the CDR3 is TGTGCCAGCAGCTTAGCCCATCAACCAGGGGGAGATACGCAGTATTTT. This encodes CASSLAHQPGGDTQYF. The full variable domain, its missing parts supplied by reference TRBV7-2 and TRBJ2-3, is GAGVSQSPSNKVTEKGKDVELRCDPISGHTALYWYRQSLGQGLEFLIYFQGNSAPDKSGLPSDRFSAERTGGSVSTLTIQRTQQEDSAVYLCASSLAHQPGGDTQYFGPGTRLTVL.

The gene calls are TRBV10-1 and TRBJ2-3; D is uncertain. V shed 2 bases and J shed 2 bases, with 5 bases lying between them. The CDR3 loop spans 13 amino acids. Germline V lookup: CDR1 WNHNN, CDR2 SYGVQD (reference sequence). CDR3 in amino acids: CASSEGFTDTQYF. Here the CDR3 DNA reads TGCGCCAGCAGTGAGGGATTCACAGATACGCAGTATTTT.

The rearrangement uses TRBV28 and TRBJ1-1; D unresolved. V shed 11 bases and J shed 1 base, with 14 bases lying between them. CDR3 size: 13 residues. Germline-derived CDR1 and CDR2 are MDHEN and SYDVKM. DNA for the CDR3: TGTGCCCACTCCCCCGGATCGAACACTGAAGCTTTCTTT. The encoded protein is CAHSPGSNTEAFF.

This rearrangement joins TRBV18 to TRBJ1-3; TRBD1 might be the D (5 bases). The germline V and J ends were trimmed by 0 bases and 8 bases, with 26 bases remaining between them. The length of the CDR3 is 19 residues. Germline CDR1 is KGHSH and CDR2 is LQKENI. In nucleotides, the CDR3 is TGTGCCAGCTCACCACCGTTCCTCTTCCGGGACCCCTCTGAGGACACCATATATTTT. It is translated as CASSPPFLFRDPSEDTIYF. Using reference TRBV18 and TRBJ1-3 for the parts outside the CDR3, the full variable domain is NAGVMQNPRHLVRRRGQEARLRCSPMKGHSHVYWYRQLPEEGLKFMVYLQKENIIDESGMPKERFSAEFPKEGPSILRIQQVVRGDSAAYFCASSPPFLFRDPSEDTIYFGEGSWLTVV.

This clone is termed medium-sized (0.01 to 0.1%). The chain couples TRBV6-1 to TRBJ1-5; the D is unclear. The CDR3 runs to 13 residues. The V end lost 3 bases, the J end lost 16 bases, and 19 bases lay between the germline ends. Germline V gives CDR1 MNHNS, CDR2 SASEGT. CDR3 in DNA: TGTGCCAGCAGTGATAACCCAGACAAGTACGAACATTTT. It translates to CASSDNPDKYEHF.

The chain couples TRBV6-5 to TRBJ1-2; 9 bases match TRBD1. Germline values: CDR1 MNHEY, CDR2 SVGAGI. This CDR3 is built from 13 residues. Trimming cost V 5 bases and J 4 bases; bases outside gene matches: 2. This chain's CDR3 is CASSPDRGYGYTF. CDR3 nucleotide sequence: TGTGCCAGCAGTCCGGACAGGGGCTATGGCTACACCTTC.

This clone showed up just a few times. This rearrangement joins TRBV15 to TRBJ1-4; D call uncertain. Germline CDR1 is LNHNV and CDR2 is YYDKDF (reference sequence). V lost 0 bases to trimming and J lost 8 bases, with 25 bases between them. CDR3 size: 19 residues. In nucleotides, the CDR3 is TGTGCCACCAGCAGAGATGAACTGGGTGTCACCCAACCAAGGGAAAAACTGTTTTTT. It is translated as CATSRDELGVTQPREKLFF.